These 29 T cell receptor beta chains were sequenced from one sample in a study of OX40 agonist ivuxolimab in advanced cancers. The assay was immunoSEQ multiplex PCR, and TCRdb's table has in-frame clones only and misses some. The sample yields approximately 50,000 clones, over 70% seen once. This specimen consisted of CD4+ or CD8+ T cells sorted from blood, obtained in a trial of the OX40 agonist ivuxolimab. The origin of the receptors is an adult with an advanced solid tumor such as melanoma, head and neck, liver or kidney cancer.

The chain is built from TRBV6-6 and TRBJ2-7; weak D call: TRBD1 (6 bases). With 2 bases removed from V and 2 bases from J, the gap between germline ends came to 10 bases. Germline V lookup: CDR1 MNHNY, CDR2 SVGAGI (reference sequence). This CDR3 comprises 14 residues. This CDR3 is CASSYNRQAYEQYF. As DNA, the CDR3 is TGTGCCAGCAGTTACAACAGACAGGCCTACGAGCAGTACTTC.

The chain combines TRBV5-4 with TRBJ2-5, with no clear D. This CDR3 comprises 11 residues. CDR1 and CDR2 (germline): SGHNT, YYREEE (reference sequence). V dropped 4 bases and J dropped 1 base, with 2 bases sitting between them. CDR3 sequence: CASSIQETQYF. The DNA of the CDR3 is TGTGCCAGCAGCATCCAAGAGACCCAGTACTTC.

V usage is TRBV21-1 and J usage is TRBJ2-1; the D call in the table, TRBD2, was not verified against the DNA. TRBV21-1 is designated a pseudogene. This CDR3 region has 17 residues. The DNA for the CDR3 is TGTGCCAGTAAGCCCGGGACTAGCGGGGTTTCCTACAATGAGCAGTTCTTC. Translating gives CASKPGTSGVSYNEQFF.

J is TRBJ2-1 and V is TRBV11-2; D uncertain. The CDR3 sequence is 14 residues long. The germline gives CDR1 SGHAT, CDR2 FQNNGV. Trimming cost V 0 bases and J 4 bases, with 7 bases left between them. CDR3 DNA sequence: TGTGCCAGCAGCTTAGATCCCAGTTACAATGAGCAGTTCTTC. Its protein product is CASSLDPSYNEQFF.

To note about this clone: Because it lacks the conserved phenylalanine or tryptophan at the end, this CDR3 is likely a read error. The limits of the CDR3 on the DNA are not certain, so only TCRdb's listed CDR3 is given. The chain recombines TRBV21-1 with TRBJ2-7. TRBV21-1 is recorded as a pseudogene. The CDR3 numbers 9 amino acids, ends counted. The CDR3 protein is CASSKRFPG.

The chain couples TRBV29-1 to TRBJ1-2; 10 bases agree with TRBD1. Per germline, CDR1 SQVTM and CDR2 ANQGSEA. V lost 8 bases to trimming and J lost 5 bases; unmatched junction nucleotides: 8. The CDR3 spans 13 residues. The CDR3 protein is CSPDRGRRYGYTF. The CDR3 region has the DNA TGCAGCCCGGACAGGGGGAGACGATATGGCTACACCTTC.

This sequence joins TRBV7-3 and TRBJ2-1; TRBD2 matches at 9 bases. Germline V gene sequence: CDR1 SGHTA, CDR2 FQGTGA. This CDR3 is built from 16 residues. With V trimmed by 5 bases and J by 10 bases, 15 bases remained unmatched. The CDR3 DNA sequence: TGTGCCAGCAGCCTCTTGCTGGGCGGGAGGGCCGGGGAGCAGTTCTTC. Its translation: CASSLLLGGRAGEQFF.

The V and J genes are TRBV11-3 and TRBJ2-1, with TRBD2 matching over 8 bases. The CDR3 has 16 residues. The trim removed 5 bases at V and 7 bases at J, leaving 13 bases unmatched. Germline V CDR1 and CDR2: SGHNT, YENEEA. CDR3 nucleotide sequence: TGTGCCAGCAGCCCCGGGGAGGGACTAGAGCAGAATGAGCAGTTCTTC. It translates to CASSPGEGLEQNEQFF.

V and J are TRBV4-3 and TRBJ2-5, with D unresolved. The CDR3 totals 15 residues. The V end lost 3 bases, the J end lost 0 bases, and 11 bases lay between the germline ends. Germline CDR1 is LGHNA and CDR2 is YSLEER. CDR3 region: CASSHALGYQETQYF. The DNA of the CDR3 is TGCGCCAGCAGCCACGCTCTAGGGTACCAAGAGACCCAGTACTTC.

The CDR3 reads CASSPKRGAGDTQYF. CDR3 coding DNA: TGTGCCAGCAGCCCAAAGCGGGGGGCCGGAGATACGCAGTATTTT. The chain joins TRBV7-2 to TRBJ2-3; 9 positions match TRBD2. In germline, CDR1 is SGHTA, CDR2 FQGNSA. V dropped 5 bases and J dropped 5; count of bases not matched to a gene: 8. This CDR3 has 15 amino acids.

V usage is TRBV27 and J usage is TRBJ2-3; TRBD1 might be the D (7 bases). Trimming removed 5 bases from V and 5 bases from J, with 14 bases in between. Germline assignment: CDR1 MNHEY and CDR2 SMNVEV (reference sequence). The CDR3 contains 14 residues. This CDR3 reads CASSPYRGGDTQYF. The CDR3 region has the DNA TGTGCCAGCAGTCCCTACAGGGGAGGAGATACGCAGTATTTT.

The J gene is TRBJ1-6, the V gene TRBV10-1; the D is unclear. The V end was cut by 3 bases, the J end by 2 bases, with 14 bases between. The CDR3 has 17 residues. The germline V gene has CDR1 WNHNN and CDR2 SYGVQD (reference sequence). The CDR3 DNA sequence: TGCGCCAGCAGTGAAGGCCGCTCGGTAGCCTATAATTCACCCCTCCACTTT. It encodes CASSEGRSVAYNSPLHF.

This chain connects TRBV15 to TRBJ2-7; possibly TRBD1 for D (5 bases). The germline V gene has CDR1 LNHNV and CDR2 YYDKDF (reference sequence). Trimming removed 0 bases from V and 0 bases from J, with 12 bases in between. The CDR3 loop spans 16 amino acids. The CDR3 DNA reads as TGTGCCACCAGCAGAGAAAGGGGCAGGGACTCCTACGAGCAGTACTTC. Amino acid sequence: CATSRERGRDSYEQYF.

In its sample, this clone was seen a few times. The chain uses TRBV5-6 and TRBJ2-4; TRBD2 aligns across 9 bases. The trim removed 0 bases at V and 2 bases at J, leaving 3 bases unmatched. Germline CDR1 SGHDT, CDR2 YYEEEE. The CDR3 has 16 amino acids. CDR3 residues: CASSLGLAVSKNIQYF. The DNA for the CDR3 is TGTGCCAGCAGCTTGGGACTAGCGGTCTCCAAAAACATTCAGTACTTC.

The chain employs TRBV2 and TRBJ2-1, with D unresolved. The CDR3 spans 15 residues. V lost 4 bases, J lost 0 bases, and 10 bases lay in between. From germline, CDR1 is SNHLY and CDR2 FYNNEI. The CDR3 protein is CASSGSSYSYNEQFF. CDR3 coding DNA: TGTGCCAGCAGTGGTAGCAGCTACTCCTACAATGAGCAGTTCTTC.

The chain employs TRBV10-3 and TRBJ1-1, with a tentative D call TRBD1 (5 bases). In germline, CDR1 is ENHRY, CDR2 SYGVKD. The length of the CDR3 is 13 residues. The ends were cut back, 10 bases at V and 4 bases at J, with 16 bases in the middle. The CDR3 sequence is CATRHLGGTEAFF. The CDR3 DNA reads TGTGCCACTCGACACCTCGGGGGCACTGAAGCTTTCTTT.

This chain links TRBV5-1 with TRBJ2-7, with D tentatively TRBD1 or TRBD2 (6 bases each). Germline CDR1 and CDR2: SGHRS and YFSETQ. CDR3 size: 14 residues. V lost 7 bases to trimming and J lost 0 bases, with 14 bases between them. CDR3 nucleotide sequence: TGCGCCAGCGGCGTAGGGGGGAGCTCCTACGAGCAGTACTTC. Translating gives CASGVGGSSYEQYF.

This chain links TRBV6-5 with TRBJ1-1, with a possible D match to TRBD1 (5 bases). The CDR3 is made up of 12 amino acids. The germline gives CDR1 MNHEY, CDR2 SVGAGI. Trimming stripped 5 bases from V and 9 bases from J, with 13 bases between. The CDR3 sequence is CASSLAGGKAFF. In DNA form, the CDR3 reads TGTGCCAGCAGTCTTGCCGGGGGAAAAGCTTTCTTT.

This clone was counted only a few times. The chain recombines TRBV7-3 with TRBJ2-3; D gene uncertain. The V and J ends lost 1 base and 4 bases respectively, with 6 bases between them. The germline V gene encodes CDR1 SGHTA and CDR2 FQGTGA. This CDR3 has 13 residues. The CDR3 DNA follows: TGTGCCAGCAGCTTAATAGTATCAGATACGCAGTATTTT. Translated, it gives CASSLIVSDTQYF.

The chain employs TRBV11-2 and TRBJ2-7; possibly TRBD2 for D (6 bases). V dropped 5 bases and J dropped 6 bases, with 17 bases sitting between them. This CDR3 spans 14 amino acids. The germline V gene encodes CDR1 SGHAT and CDR2 FQNNGV. The CDR3, as DNA: TGTGCCAGCAGCGTTACGGGCGGGGATCCCGAGCAGTACTTC. It encodes CASSVTGGDPEQYF.

The chain uses TRBV7-2 and TRBJ2-7; no definite D call. This CDR3 contains 14 residues. The V end lost 8 bases, the J end lost 5 bases, and 19 bases lay between the germline ends. The germline V gene has CDR1 SGHTA and CDR2 FQGNSA. CDR3: CASVISAAGNEQYF. CDR3 nucleotides: TGTGCCAGCGTGATATCGGCGGCCGGCAACGAGCAGTACTTC.

The chain is built from TRBV7-2 and TRBJ2-2; perhaps D is TRBD1 or TRBD2 (5 bases each). The germline V and J ends were trimmed by 7 bases and 2 bases, with 11 bases remaining between them. Germline V gene lookup returns CDR1 SGHTA and CDR2 FQGNSA. This CDR3 spans 14 amino acids. The CDR3 bases are TGTGCCAGCACACGGGACCACAACACCGGGGAGCTGTTTTTT. Its translation is CASTRDHNTGELFF.

V gene TRBV21-1 combines with J gene TRBJ1-1; the table's TRBD1 call for D was not verified on the DNA. TRBV21-1 corresponds to a pseudogene. This CDR3 contains 15 residues. The CDR3 region is CASSRGRQSYTEAFF. CDR3 sequence (DNA): TGTGCCAGCAGCAGGGGCAGACAGTCTTACACTGAAGCTTTCTTT.

This chain joins TRBV5-1 and TRBJ2-3, with TRBD1 identical over 8 bases. CDR3 length: 14 amino acids. The ends lost 5 bases at V and 3 bases at J; junction bases unmatched: 5. Germline CDR1 and CDR2: SGHRS and YFSETQ. The CDR3 sequence: CASRSQGATDTQYF. In nucleotides, the CDR3 is TGCGCCAGCAGGTCTCAGGGGGCAACAGATACGCAGTATTTT.

CDR3 residues: CASSLGLGSIGEQYF. The CDR3 DNA reads as TGTGCCAGCAGCTTGGGTCTGGGAAGTATCGGCGAGCAGTACTTC. This rearrangement joins TRBV5-4 to TRBJ2-7; no definite D call. This CDR3 has 15 amino acids. The germline gives CDR1 SGHNT, CDR2 YYREEE (reference sequence). The germline V and J ends were trimmed by 0 bases and 6 bases, with 16 bases remaining between them.

The chain couples TRBV21-1 to TRBJ2-7; TRBD2, as called in the table, went unchecked against the DNA. TRBV21-1 is a pseudogene locus. The CDR3 contains 20 residues. Here the CDR3 DNA reads TGTGCCAGCAGCAAAGAGGGAAAGGGACTAGCGGGAGGCCTTCTCTACGAGCAGTACTTC. Its translation is CASSKEGKGLAGGLLYEQYF.

A remark on this clone: Other DNA sequences in this sample translate to the same CDR3. The CDR3 here is CASSANYGYTF. In DNA form, the CDR3 reads TGTGCCAGCAGCGCCAACTATGGCTACACCTTC. The J gene is TRBJ1-2, the V gene TRBV9; D not certain. The CDR3 contains 11 residues. Looked up from germline, CDR1 is SGDLS and CDR2 is YYNGEE. V was cut by 3 bases and J by 2 bases, with 2 bases left in between.

This rearrangement joins TRBV30 to TRBJ1-5; possible D gene TRBD1, 5 bases. Trimming removed 0 bases from V and 5 bases from J, with 8 bases in between. This CDR3 is 13 amino acids long. From germline, CDR1 is GTSNPN and CDR2 SVGIG (reference sequence). The DNA for the CDR3 is TGTGCCTGGAGTGTACGGGACGATCAGCCCCAGCATTTT. Protein: CAWSVRDDQPQHF. The full variable domain, in which reference TRBV30 and TRBJ1-5 provide the parts outside the CDR3, is SQTIHQWPATLVQPVGSPLSLECTVEGTSNPNLYWYRQAAGRGLQLLFYSVGIGQISSEVPQNLSASRPQDRQFILSSKKLLLSDSGFYLCAWSVRDDQPQHFGDGTRLSIL.

V is TRBV29-1 and J is TRBJ2-7; 8 nucleotides match TRBD1. The CDR3 is 12 amino acids. J lost 4 bases, V lost 7 bases, and 6 bases had no gene match. Germline CDR1 reads SQVTM; CDR2 reads ANQGSEA. The chain's CDR3 is CSGGDRKYEQYF. CDR3 in DNA: TGCAGCGGGGGGGACAGGAAATACGAGCAGTACTTC.